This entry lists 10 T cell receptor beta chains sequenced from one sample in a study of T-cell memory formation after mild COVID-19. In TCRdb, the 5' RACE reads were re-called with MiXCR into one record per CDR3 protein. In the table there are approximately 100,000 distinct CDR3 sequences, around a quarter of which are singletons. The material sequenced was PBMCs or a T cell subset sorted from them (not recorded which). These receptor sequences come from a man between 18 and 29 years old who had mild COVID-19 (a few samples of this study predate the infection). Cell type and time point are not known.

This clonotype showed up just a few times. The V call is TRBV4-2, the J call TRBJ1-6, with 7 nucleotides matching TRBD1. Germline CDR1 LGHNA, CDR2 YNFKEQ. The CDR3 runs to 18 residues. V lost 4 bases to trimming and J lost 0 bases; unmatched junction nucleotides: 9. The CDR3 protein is CASSRAGTASSYNSPLHF. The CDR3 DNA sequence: TGTGCCAGCAGCCGCGCCGGGACAGCTAGCTCCTATAATTCACCCCTCCACTTT.

The CDR3: CASSYSQGAAFF. The CDR3 DNA reads as TGTGCCAGCAGTTACTCTCAGGGGGCGGCTTTCTTT. The chain joins TRBV6-2 or TRBV6-3 to TRBJ1-1; 8 bases are shared with TRBD1. Germline V gene lookup returns CDR1 MNHEY and CDR2 SVGEGT. The J segment lost 11 bases and the V segment lost 0 bases, leaving 2 bases of the junction unmatched. The CDR3 totals 12 residues.

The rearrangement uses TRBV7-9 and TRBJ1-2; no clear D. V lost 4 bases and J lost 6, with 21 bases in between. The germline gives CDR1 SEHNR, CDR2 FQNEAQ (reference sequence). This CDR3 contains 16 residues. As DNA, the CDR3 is TGTGCCAGCAGCTCCGGCAGGTGGGCGGCTGAGGATGGCTACACCTTC. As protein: CASSSGRWAAEDGYTF.

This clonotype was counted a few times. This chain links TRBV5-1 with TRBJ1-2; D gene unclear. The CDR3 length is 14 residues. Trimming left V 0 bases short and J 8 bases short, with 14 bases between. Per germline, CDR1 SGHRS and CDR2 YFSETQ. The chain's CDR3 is CASSLGVGSRGYTF. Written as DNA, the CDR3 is TGCGCCAGCAGCTTGGGTGTGGGGTCGAGAGGCTACACCTTC.

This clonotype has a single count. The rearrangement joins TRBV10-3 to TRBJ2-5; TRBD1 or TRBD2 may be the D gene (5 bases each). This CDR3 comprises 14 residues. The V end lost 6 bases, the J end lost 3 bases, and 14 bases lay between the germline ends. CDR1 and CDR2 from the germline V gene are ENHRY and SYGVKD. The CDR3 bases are TGTGCCATCAGCGGGGACGGATCGGAAGAGACCCAGTACTTC. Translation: CAISGDGSEETQYF.

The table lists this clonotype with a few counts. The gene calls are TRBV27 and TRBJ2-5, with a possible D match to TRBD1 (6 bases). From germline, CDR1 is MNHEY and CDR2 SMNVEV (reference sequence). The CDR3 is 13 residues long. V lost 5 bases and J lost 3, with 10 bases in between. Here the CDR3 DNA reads TGTGCCAGCAGTCCTCGGACAGAAGAGACCCAGTACTTC. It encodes CASSPRTEETQYF.

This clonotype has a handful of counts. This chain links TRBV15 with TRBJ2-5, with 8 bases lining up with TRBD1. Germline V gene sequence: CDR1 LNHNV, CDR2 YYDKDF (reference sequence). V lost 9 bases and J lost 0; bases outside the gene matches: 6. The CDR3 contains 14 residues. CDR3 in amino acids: CATEDRGDQETQYF. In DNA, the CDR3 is TGTGCCACGGAAGACAGGGGCGACCAAGAGACCCAGTACTTC.

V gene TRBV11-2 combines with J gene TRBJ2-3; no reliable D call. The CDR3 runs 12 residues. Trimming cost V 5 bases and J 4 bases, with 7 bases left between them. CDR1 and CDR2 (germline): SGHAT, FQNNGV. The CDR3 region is CASSPTSDTQYF. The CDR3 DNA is TGTGCCAGCAGCCCGACGTCAGATACGCAGTATTTT.

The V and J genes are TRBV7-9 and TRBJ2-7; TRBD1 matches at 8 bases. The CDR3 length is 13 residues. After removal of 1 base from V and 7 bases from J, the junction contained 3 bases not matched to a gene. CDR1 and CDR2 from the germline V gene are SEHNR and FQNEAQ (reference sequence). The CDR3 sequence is CASSLGTGMEQYF. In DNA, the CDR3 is TGTGCCAGCAGCTTAGGGACAGGGATGGAGCAGTACTTC. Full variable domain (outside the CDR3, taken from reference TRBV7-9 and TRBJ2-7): DTGVSQNPRHKITKRGQNVTFRCDPISEHNRLYWYRQTLGQGPEFLTYFQNEAQLEKSRLLSDRFSAERPKGSFSTLEIQRTEQGDSAMYLCASSLGTGMEQYFGPGTRLTVT.

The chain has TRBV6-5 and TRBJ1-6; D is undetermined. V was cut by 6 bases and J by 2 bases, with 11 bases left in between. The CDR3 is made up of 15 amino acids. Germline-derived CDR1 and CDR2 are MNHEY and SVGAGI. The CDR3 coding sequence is TGTGCCAGCAGGCGACCGATAGCCTATAATTCACCCCTCCACTTT. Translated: CASRRPIAYNSPLHF.